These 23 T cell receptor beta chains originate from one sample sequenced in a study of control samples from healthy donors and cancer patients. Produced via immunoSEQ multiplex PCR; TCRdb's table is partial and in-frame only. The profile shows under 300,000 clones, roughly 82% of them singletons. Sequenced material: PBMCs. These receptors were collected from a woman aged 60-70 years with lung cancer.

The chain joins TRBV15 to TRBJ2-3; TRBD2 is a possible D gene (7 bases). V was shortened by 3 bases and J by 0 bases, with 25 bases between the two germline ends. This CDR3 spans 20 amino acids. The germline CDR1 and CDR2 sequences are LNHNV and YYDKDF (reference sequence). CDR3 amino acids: CATSRPRGGGSLASTDTQYF. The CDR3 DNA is TGTGCCACCAGCAGGCCCAGAGGGGGGGGCTCACTAGCTAGCACAGATACGCAGTATTTT.

The CDR3 here is CASSPEGEAFF. The CDR3 region has the DNA TGTGCCAGCTCACCGGAAGGGGAGGCTTTCTTT. The chain uses TRBV18 and TRBJ1-1; tentative D call: TRBD1 (5 bases). Germline V gene data show CDR1 as KGHSH and CDR2 as LQKENI. With 3 bases removed from V and 11 bases from J, the gap between germline ends came to 10 bases. The CDR3 consists of 11 residues. Variable domain in full (rest from reference TRBV18 and TRBJ1-1): NAGVMQNPRHLVRRRGQEARLRCSPMKGHSHVYWYRQLPEEGLKFMVYLQKENIIDESGMPKERFSAEFPKEGPSILRIQQVVRGDSAAYFCASSPEGEAFFGQGTRLTVV.

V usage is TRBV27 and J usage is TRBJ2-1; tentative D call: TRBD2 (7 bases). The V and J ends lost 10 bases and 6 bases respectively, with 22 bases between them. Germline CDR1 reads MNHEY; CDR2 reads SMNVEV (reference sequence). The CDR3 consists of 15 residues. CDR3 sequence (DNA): TGTGCCACCAAAAGAAGGGGGGGAGTAGGCAATGAGCAGTTCTTC. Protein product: CATKRRGGVGNEQFF.

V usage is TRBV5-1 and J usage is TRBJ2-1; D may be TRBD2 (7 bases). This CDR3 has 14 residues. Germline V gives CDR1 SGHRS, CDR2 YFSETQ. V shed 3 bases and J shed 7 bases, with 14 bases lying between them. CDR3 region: CASSSKGEGNEQFF. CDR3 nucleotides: TGCGCCAGCAGCTCCAAGGGGGAGGGGAATGAGCAGTTCTTC. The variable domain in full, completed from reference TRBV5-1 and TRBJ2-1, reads KAGVTQTPRYLIKTRGQQVTLSCSPISGHRSVSWYQQTPGQGLQFLFEYFSETQRNKGNFPGRFSGRQFSNSRSEMNVSTLELGDSALYLCASSSKGEGNEQFFGPGTRLTVL.

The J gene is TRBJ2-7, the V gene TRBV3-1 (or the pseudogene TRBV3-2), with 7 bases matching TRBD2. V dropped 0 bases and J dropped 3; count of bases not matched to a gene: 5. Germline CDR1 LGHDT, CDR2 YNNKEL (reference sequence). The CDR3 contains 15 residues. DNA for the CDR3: TGTGCCAGCAGCCAAGATTCCAGCGGGGTCTACGAGCAGTACTTC. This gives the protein CASSQDSSGVYEQYF.

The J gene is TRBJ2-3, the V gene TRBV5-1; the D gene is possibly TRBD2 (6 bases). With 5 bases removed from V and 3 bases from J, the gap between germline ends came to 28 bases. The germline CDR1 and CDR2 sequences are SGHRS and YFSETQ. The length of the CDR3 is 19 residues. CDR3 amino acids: CASRLIPNQLAPKTDTQYF. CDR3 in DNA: TGCGCCAGCAGATTAATTCCCAACCAACTAGCTCCTAAGACAGATACGCAGTATTTT.

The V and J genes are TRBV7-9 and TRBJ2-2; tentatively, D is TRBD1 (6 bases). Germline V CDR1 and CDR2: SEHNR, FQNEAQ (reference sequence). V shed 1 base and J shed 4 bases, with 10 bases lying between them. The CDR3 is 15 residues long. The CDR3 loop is CASSLGVGGTGELFF. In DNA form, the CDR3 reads TGTGCCAGCAGCTTAGGTGTAGGGGGCACCGGGGAGCTGTTTTTT.

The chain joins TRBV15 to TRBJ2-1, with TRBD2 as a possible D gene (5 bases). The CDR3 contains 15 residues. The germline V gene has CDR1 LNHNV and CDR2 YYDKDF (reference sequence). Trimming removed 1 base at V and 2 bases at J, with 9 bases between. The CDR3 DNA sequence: TGTGCCACCAGCAGAGGGCTAGCACCCTACAATGAGCAGTTCTTC. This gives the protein CATSRGLAPYNEQFF.

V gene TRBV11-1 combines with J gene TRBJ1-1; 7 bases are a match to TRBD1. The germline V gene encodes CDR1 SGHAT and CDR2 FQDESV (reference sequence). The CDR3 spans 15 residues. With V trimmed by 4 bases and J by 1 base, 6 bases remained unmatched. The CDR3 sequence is CASSSHGTANTEAFF. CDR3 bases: TGTGCCAGCAGCTCCCACGGGACAGCGAACACTGAAGCTTTCTTT.

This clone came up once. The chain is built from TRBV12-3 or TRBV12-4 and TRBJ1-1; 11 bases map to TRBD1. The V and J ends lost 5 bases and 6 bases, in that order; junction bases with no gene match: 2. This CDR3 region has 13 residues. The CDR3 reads CASSPGQGAEAFF. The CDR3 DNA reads TGTGCCAGCAGTCCGGGACAGGGGGCTGAAGCTTTCTTT.

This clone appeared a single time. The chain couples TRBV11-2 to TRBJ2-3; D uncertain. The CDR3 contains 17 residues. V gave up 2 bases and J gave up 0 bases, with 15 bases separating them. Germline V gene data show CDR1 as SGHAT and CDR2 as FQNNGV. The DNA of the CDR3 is TGTGCCAGCAGCTTACCGCCCCGGGTAGGGAGCACAGATACGCAGTATTTT. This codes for CASSLPPRVGSTDTQYF.

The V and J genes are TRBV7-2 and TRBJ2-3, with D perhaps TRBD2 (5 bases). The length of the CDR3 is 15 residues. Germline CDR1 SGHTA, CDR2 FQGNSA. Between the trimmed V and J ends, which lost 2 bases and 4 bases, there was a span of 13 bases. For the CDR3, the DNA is TGTGCCAGCAGCTTAAGCCTAGCAGCGGCAGATACGCAGTATTTT. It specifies CASSLSLAAADTQYF.

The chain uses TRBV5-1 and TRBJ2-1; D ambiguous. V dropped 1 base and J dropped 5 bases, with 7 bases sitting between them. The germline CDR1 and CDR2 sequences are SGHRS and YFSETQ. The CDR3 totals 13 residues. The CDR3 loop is CASSLNTNNEQFF. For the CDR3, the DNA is TGCGCCAGCAGCTTGAACACGAACAATGAGCAGTTCTTC.

The CDR3 coding sequence is TGTGCCAGTAGTACGGACAGGGTATATTCACCCCTCCACTTT. This encodes CASSTDRVYSPLHF. The chain couples TRBV19 to TRBJ1-6; 8 bases map to TRBD1. V was clipped by 4 bases and J by 8 bases; unmatched bases: 4. CDR1 and CDR2 from the germline V gene are LNHDA and SQIVND (reference sequence). The CDR3 loop spans 14 amino acids.

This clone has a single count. The CDR3, as DNA: TGTGCCAGCAGCCAAGGAGGGGTGGGAACTAATGAAAAACTGTTTTTT. Translating it yields CASSQGGVGTNEKLFF. The chain combines TRBV4-2 with TRBJ1-4; D is possibly TRBD1 (5 bases). The CDR3 has 16 amino acids. The ends were cut back, 1 base at V and 1 base at J, with 10 bases in the middle. Per the germline V gene, CDR1 is LGHNA and CDR2 is YNFKEQ.

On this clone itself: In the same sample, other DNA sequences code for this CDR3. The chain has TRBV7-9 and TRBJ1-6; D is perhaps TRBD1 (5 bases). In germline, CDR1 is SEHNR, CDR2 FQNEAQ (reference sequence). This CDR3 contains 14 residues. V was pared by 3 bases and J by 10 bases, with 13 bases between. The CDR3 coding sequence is TGTGCCAGCAGCTTTGGTCAGGGCGGATCACCCCTCCACTTT. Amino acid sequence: CASSFGQGGSPLHF.

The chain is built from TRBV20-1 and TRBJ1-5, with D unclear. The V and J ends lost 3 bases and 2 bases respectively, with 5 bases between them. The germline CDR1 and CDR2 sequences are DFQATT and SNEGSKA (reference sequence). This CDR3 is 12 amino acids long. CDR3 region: CSASTGNQPQHF. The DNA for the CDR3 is TGCAGTGCTAGTACGGGCAATCAGCCCCAGCATTTT.

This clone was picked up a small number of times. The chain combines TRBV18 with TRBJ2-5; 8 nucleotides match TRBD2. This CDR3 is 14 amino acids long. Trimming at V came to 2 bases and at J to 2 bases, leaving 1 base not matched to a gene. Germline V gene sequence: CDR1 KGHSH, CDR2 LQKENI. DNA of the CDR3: TGTGCCAGCTCACCAACTAGCGGTCAAGAGACCCAGTACTTC. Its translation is CASSPTSGQETQYF.

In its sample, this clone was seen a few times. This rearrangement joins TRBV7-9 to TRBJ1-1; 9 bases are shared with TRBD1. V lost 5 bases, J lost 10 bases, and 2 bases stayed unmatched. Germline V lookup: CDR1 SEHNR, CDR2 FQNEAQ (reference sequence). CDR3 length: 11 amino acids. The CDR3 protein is CASSPDRGAFF. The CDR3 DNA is TGTGCCAGCAGCCCGGACAGGGGAGCTTTCTTT.

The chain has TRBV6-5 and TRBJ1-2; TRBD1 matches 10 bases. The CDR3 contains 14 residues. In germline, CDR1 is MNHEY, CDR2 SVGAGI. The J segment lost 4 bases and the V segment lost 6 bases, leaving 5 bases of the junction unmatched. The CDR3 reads CASSLDRGVYGYTF. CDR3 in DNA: TGTGCCAGCAGCCTGGACAGGGGGGTCTATGGCTACACCTTC.

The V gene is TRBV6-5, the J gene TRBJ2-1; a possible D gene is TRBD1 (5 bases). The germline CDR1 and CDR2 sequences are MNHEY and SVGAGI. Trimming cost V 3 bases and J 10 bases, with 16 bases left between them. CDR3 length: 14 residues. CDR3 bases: TGTGCCAGCAGTTATGCCAGGGATCCTCTAGAGCAGTTCTTC. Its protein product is CASSYARDPLEQFF.

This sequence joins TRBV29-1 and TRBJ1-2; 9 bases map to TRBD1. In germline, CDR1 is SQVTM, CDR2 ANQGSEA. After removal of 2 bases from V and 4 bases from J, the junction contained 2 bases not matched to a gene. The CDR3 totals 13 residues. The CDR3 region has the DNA TGCAGCGTTGAAACAGGGGGCAGCTATGGCTACACCTTC. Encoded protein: CSVETGGSYGYTF.

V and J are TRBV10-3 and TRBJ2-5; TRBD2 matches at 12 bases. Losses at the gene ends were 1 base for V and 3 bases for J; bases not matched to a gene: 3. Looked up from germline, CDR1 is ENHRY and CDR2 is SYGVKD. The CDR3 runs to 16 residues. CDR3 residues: CAISEFWTSGEETQYF. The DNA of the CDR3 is TGTGCCATCAGTGAGTTCTGGACTAGCGGGGAAGAGACCCAGTACTTC.